The 7 T cell receptor beta chains below all came from one sample that was sequenced in a study of cytomegalovirus exposure and HLA in healthy donors (TCRdb year 2017). Libraries came from the immunoSEQ multiplex PCR assay. The multiplex PCR relied on a mix of 60 forward primers for TCR Vbeta segments and 13 reverse primers for TCR Jbeta segments. The clones in this table, taken by TCRdb from immuneACCESS, are in-frame only. Not every clone is retained; where verified, under half of the shortfall comes from an unresolved V gene, and the cause of the rest is unknown. The sample has about 150,000 clones on record. The ten largest clones add up to under 2% of the sample. Sequenced: PBMCs. These TCRs come from a woman aged 50 to 60 in good health and CMV-seronegative.

The chain employs TRBV5-4 and TRBJ1-3, with D maybe TRBD1 (6 bases). CDR1 is SGHNT, CDR2 YYREEE, per germline (reference sequence). The CDR3 is made up of 14 amino acids. V was cut by 1 base and J by 1 base, with 6 bases left in between. The chain's CDR3 is CASSLQGSGNTIYF. DNA of the CDR3: TGTGCCAGCAGCTTGCAGGGGTCTGGAAACACCATATATTTT.

The chain recombines TRBV2 with TRBJ2-7; 7 bases agree with TRBD1. Trimming took 10 bases from V and 5 from J; bases not matched to a gene: 8. The CDR3 runs 12 residues. Per the germline V gene, CDR1 is SNHLY and CDR2 is FYNNEI. CDR3 nucleotides: TGTGCCACAGACAGGGTTCGCCACGAGCAGTACTTC. Its protein is CATDRVRHEQYF.

This sequence joins TRBV18 and TRBJ2-5; no reliable D call. Germline lookup yields CDR1 KGHSH and CDR2 LQKENI. V lost 0 bases, J lost 4 bases, and 15 bases lay in between. The CDR3 sequence is 16 residues long. The CDR3 is CASSPPSRPEVETQYF. CDR3 bases: TGTGCCAGCTCACCACCGAGCCGGCCAGAGGTAGAGACCCAGTACTTC.

V usage is TRBV14 and J usage is TRBJ1-6, with D possibly matching TRBD1 (5 bases). V lost 1 base and J 8 bases, leaving 15 bases between the germline ends. In germline, CDR1 is SGHDN, CDR2 FVKESK. The CDR3 is made up of 16 amino acids. In nucleotides, the CDR3 is TGTGCCAGCAGCCAAGTGGCAGGGTCTCGGTATTCACCCCTCCACTTT. This encodes CASSQVAGSRYSPLHF.

The genes are TRBV30 and TRBJ1-2, with 9 positions matching TRBD1. This CDR3 contains 14 residues. V shed 6 bases and J 7 bases; nucleotides not matched to a gene: 12. Germline values: CDR1 GTSNPN, CDR2 SVGIG (reference sequence). The DNA for the CDR3 is TGTGCCTGTCCCACCCGGGACAGGGAGACTGGCTACACCTTC. Encoded protein: CACPTRDRETGYTF.

The rearrangement links TRBV19 to TRBJ2-7; 12 bases fit TRBD1. The CDR3 runs to 15 residues. Per the germline V gene, CDR1 is LNHDA and CDR2 is SQIVND (reference sequence). V shed 5 bases, J shed 6 bases, and the junction held 8 bases outside the gene matches. The CDR3 protein is CASSPRDRGLGEQYF. CDR3 DNA sequence: TGTGCCAGTAGTCCCCGGGACAGGGGGCTTGGCGAGCAGTACTTC.

The chain recombines TRBV11-3 with TRBJ2-3; TRBD2 matches at 9 bases. Per germline, CDR1 SGHNT and CDR2 YENEEA. Germline trimming cut 5 bases from V and 4 bases from J; bases unmatched to any gene: 7. The CDR3 runs 15 residues. The CDR3 DNA reads as TGTGCCAGCAGCGTCGGACTAGCGATCGCAGATACGCAGTATTTT. Its protein product is CASSVGLAIADTQYF.